One sample yielded the 16 T cell receptor beta chains listed below, sequenced in a study of regulatory T cells in long-lasting Graves disease. Indicated time point: newly diagnosed GD, antithyroid drugs for less than 3 months. PBMC RNA was the source of the TCR library. Building of the TCR beta libraries involved iRepertoire HTBI primers and Arm-PCR of CDR3 regions. TCRdb recomputed calls from the multiplex PCR reads with MiXCR, one row per CDR3 protein. The sample lists about 330,000 distinct CDR3 sequences, 15% to 20% occurring once. The same sample was also studied in work on T cells in Graves' hyperthyroidism and ophthalmopathy.

Sequencing used peripheral blood mononuclear cells (PBMCs), obtained at new diagnosis, from a patient treated with antithyroid drugs. The receptors shown here come from a young woman with Graves disease.

Ten or more counts support this clonotype. The chain has TRBV18 and TRBJ1-4; D is ambiguous. The CDR3 has 15 residues. CDR1 is KGHSH and CDR2 is LQKENI in the germline V gene. Trimming took off 1 base at V and 8 bases at J, with 14 bases between the two ends. The CDR3: CASSPRTARVEKLFF. In DNA, the CDR3 is TGTGCCAGCTCACCACGGACTGCGCGCGTCGAAAAACTGTTTTTT.

This clonotype was seen repeatedly, ten times or more. The V call is TRBV6-1, the J call TRBJ2-1, with D hard to call. CDR3 size: 15 residues. Germline V gene lookup returns CDR1 MNHNS and CDR2 SASEGT. The V end lost 7 bases, the J end lost 5 bases, and 18 bases lay between the germline ends. As DNA, the CDR3 is TGTGCCAGCACCCCGAAGAGTGGATTCGACAATGAGCAGTTCTTC. Its translation is CASTPKSGFDNEQFF.

In its sample, this clonotype was seen many times. The rearrangement joins TRBV11-1 to TRBJ2-7; D not resolved. The CDR3 is made up of 14 amino acids. The germline V gene has CDR1 SGHAT and CDR2 FQDESV (reference sequence). V dropped 4 bases and J dropped 0 bases, with 10 bases sitting between them. CDR3 sequence: CASSSLGSSYEQYF. For the CDR3, the DNA is TGTGCCAGCAGCTCCCTCGGCAGCTCCTACGAGCAGTACTTC.

The sample holds many counts of this clonotype. The J gene is TRBJ2-3, the V gene TRBV13; 11 bases map to TRBD2. V gave up 4 bases and J gave up 4 bases; unmatched junction bases: 10. This CDR3 contains 17 residues. Looked up from germline, CDR1 is PRHDT and CDR2 is FYEKMQ (reference sequence). CDR3 coding DNA: TGTGCCAGCAGCTCCTTCGGGGCTAGCGGGGGGTCAGATACGCAGTATTTT. Encoded protein: CASSSFGASGGSDTQYF. Full variable domain (outside the CDR3, taken from reference TRBV13 and TRBJ2-3): AAGVIQSPRHLIKEKRETATLKCYPIPRHDTVYWYQQGPGQDPQFLISFYEKMQSDKGSIPDRFSAQQFSDYHSELNMSSLELGDSALYFCASSSFGASGGSDTQYFGPGTRLTVL.

Ten or more counts support this clonotype. The rearrangement links TRBV7-2 to TRBJ2-2, with TRBD1 matching over 9 bases. V was clipped by 2 bases and J by 4 bases; unmatched bases: 5. The CDR3 is 16 residues long. CDR1 and CDR2 (germline): SGHTA, FQGNSA. The CDR3 region is CASSLNRGPGTGELFF. CDR3 coding DNA: TGTGCCAGCAGCTTAAACAGGGGGCCGGGCACCGGGGAGCTGTTTTTT.

This rearrangement joins TRBV10-1 to TRBJ2-1; D is undetermined. Germline lookup yields CDR1 WNHNN and CDR2 SYGVQD (reference sequence). V lost 3 bases and J lost 9, with 9 bases in between. The CDR3 is 12 amino acids. The CDR3 sequence: CASSDAWGEQFF. The DNA for the CDR3 is TGCGCCAGCAGTGACGCCTGGGGTGAGCAGTTCTTC.

Ten or more counts support this clonotype. The chain is built from TRBV28 and TRBJ1-4; TRBD1 matches at 10 bases. V gave up 8 bases and J gave up 1 base; unmatched junction bases: 1. Germline V gene sequence: CDR1 MDHEN, CDR2 SYDVKM. This CDR3 region has 14 residues. The CDR3 DNA reads TGTGCCAGCGGGACAGGGGTAACTAATGAAAAACTGTTTTTT. It is translated as CASGTGVTNEKLFF. The entire variable domain, with the rest obtained from reference TRBV28 and TRBJ1-4, is as follows: DVKVTQSSRYLVKRTGEKVFLECVQDMDHENMFWYRQDPGLGLRLIYFSYDVKMKEKGDIPEGYSVSREKKERFSLILESASTNQTSMYLCASGTGVTNEKLFFGSGTQLSVL.

In its sample, this clonotype was seen many times. The chain has TRBV7-8 and TRBJ1-5; 12 nucleotides line up with TRBD1. This CDR3 is 15 amino acids long. Germline V gene data show CDR1 as SGHVS and CDR2 as FQNEAQ. The J segment lost 7 bases and the V segment lost 4 bases, leaving 5 bases of the junction unmatched. CDR3 sequence (DNA): TGTGCCAGCAGCTCGGGACAGGGGGCACGGCAGCCCCAGCATTTT. This gives the protein CASSSGQGARQPQHF.

The chain links TRBV11-1 to TRBJ2-1; the match to TRBD1 covers 9 bases. V dropped 5 bases and J dropped 5; count of bases not matched to a gene: 10. Per germline, CDR1 SGHAT and CDR2 FQDESV (reference sequence). The CDR3 runs to 16 residues. The CDR3 coding sequence is TGTGCCAGCAGCCTGAACGCCGGGACAGGGCACAATGAGCAGTTCTTC. It encodes CASSLNAGTGHNEQFF.

In its sample, this clonotype was seen many times. This rearrangement joins TRBV7-8 to TRBJ2-2; D perhaps matches TRBD2 (7 bases). The CDR3 is made up of 16 amino acids. The germline V and J ends were trimmed by 2 bases and 1 base, with 11 bases remaining between them. Germline V CDR1 and CDR2: SGHVS, FQNEAQ. In DNA form, the CDR3 reads TGTGCCAGCAGCTTACGGGGGGCCTGGAACACCGGGGAGCTGTTTTTT. Protein: CASSLRGAWNTGELFF.

This clonotype showed up many times. This chain links TRBV11-2 with TRBJ2-3; TRBD2 might be the D (6 bases). The CDR3 spans 15 residues. Trimming left V 5 bases short and J 2 bases short, with 14 bases between. Germline CDR1 is SGHAT and CDR2 is FQNNGV. The CDR3 sequence: CASSIRGIHTDTQYF. The CDR3 DNA reads as TGTGCCAGCAGCATACGGGGGATCCACACAGATACGCAGTATTTT.

Here the CDR3 DNA reads TGTGCCAGTACCTTTCAGGGGAGTAATTCACCCCTCCACTTT. Translating gives CASTFQGSNSPLHF. The chain uses TRBV19 and TRBJ1-6, with D possibly being TRBD1 (6 bases). CDR3 length: 14 residues. With 7 bases removed from V and 6 bases from J, the gap between germline ends came to 13 bases. Per the germline V gene, CDR1 is LNHDA and CDR2 is SQIVND (reference sequence).

Concerning this clonotype: The junction does not match germline at one end; this may be a read error. The chain's CDR3 is CASSPGQGIDEKLFF. CDR3 coding DNA: TGTGCCAGCAGCCCCGGACAGGGGATCGATGAAAAACTGTTTTTT. The chain links TRBV5-1 to TRBJ1-4; 9 nucleotides line up with TRBD1. The CDR3 runs to 15 residues. Germline CDR1 reads SGHRS; CDR2 reads YFSETQ.

This clonotype has a single count. This may stem from a read error, because a much larger clone lies one nucleotide away. The chain links TRBV10-3 to TRBJ1-2, with TRBD1 identical over 10 bases. The germline gives CDR1 ENHRY, CDR2 SYGVKD. J gave up 2 bases and V 8 bases, and 8 bases lay outside the gene matches. The CDR3 is made up of 15 amino acids. For the CDR3, the DNA is TGTGCCATCCTGATAGGGACAGGGGACAACTATGGCTACACCTTC. Protein: CAILIGTGDNYGYTF.

At least ten counts were recorded for this clonotype. The chain recombines TRBV28 with TRBJ2-6; a weak D match, TRBD2 (5 bases). The CDR3 consists of 14 residues. With 7 bases removed from V and 1 base from J, the gap between germline ends came to 8 bases. Germline V gene sequence: CDR1 MDHEN, CDR2 SYDVKM. The DNA for the CDR3 is TGTGCCAGCACCCCGGGATCTGGGGCCAACGTCCTGACTTTC. Protein sequence: CASTPGSGANVLTF.

The gene calls are TRBV10-2 and TRBJ1-3; weak D call: TRBD1 (6 bases). CDR3 length: 15 amino acids. Germline V gene data show CDR1 as WSHSY and CDR2 as SAAADI. The V end lost 2 bases, the J end lost 2 bases, and 10 bases lay between the germline ends. The CDR3 DNA follows: TGCGCCAGCAGTGAGGCAGGGGAAGCTGGAAACACCATATATTTT. Translated, it gives CASSEAGEAGNTIYF.